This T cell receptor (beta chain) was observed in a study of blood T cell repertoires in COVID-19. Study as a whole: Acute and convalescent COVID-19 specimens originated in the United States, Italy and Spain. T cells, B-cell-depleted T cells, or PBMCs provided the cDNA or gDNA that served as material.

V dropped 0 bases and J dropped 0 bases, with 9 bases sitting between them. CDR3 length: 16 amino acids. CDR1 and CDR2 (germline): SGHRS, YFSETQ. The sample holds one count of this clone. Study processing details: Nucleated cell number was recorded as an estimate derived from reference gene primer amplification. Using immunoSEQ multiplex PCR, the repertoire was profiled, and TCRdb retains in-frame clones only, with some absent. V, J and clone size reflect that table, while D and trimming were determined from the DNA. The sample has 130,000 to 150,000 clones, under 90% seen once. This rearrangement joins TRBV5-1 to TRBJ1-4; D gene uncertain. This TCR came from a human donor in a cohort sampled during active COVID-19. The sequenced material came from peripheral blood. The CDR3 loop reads CASSLGWASTNEKLFF. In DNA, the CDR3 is TGCGCCAGCAGCTTGGGATGGGCATCAACTAATGAAAAACTGTTTTTT.